The TCR beta chain described here comes from a study of beta chain features in type 1 diabetes. There are a few counts of this clone. Every isolated RNA sample was fully reverse transcribed, so sequencing captured expressed TCRB transcripts. The assay was immunoSEQ multiplex PCR, and TCRdb's table has in-frame clones only and misses some. The data contain 600,000 to 650,000 clones, about a sixth of them singletons. The CDR3 runs to 13 residues. Germline loops: CDR1 SGHTA, CDR2 FQGNSA. V lost 5 bases to trimming and J lost 9 bases, with 16 bases between them. The receptor's source is a man between 18 and 29 years old in good health. The sequenced sample consisted of naive CD4+ T cells from blood. This sequence joins TRBV7-2 and TRBJ2-5, with D maybe TRBD1 (6 bases). For the CDR3, the DNA is TGTGCCAGCAGCCTCCGGACAGCTAGGGCCCAGTACTTC. Translation: CASSLRTARAQYF.